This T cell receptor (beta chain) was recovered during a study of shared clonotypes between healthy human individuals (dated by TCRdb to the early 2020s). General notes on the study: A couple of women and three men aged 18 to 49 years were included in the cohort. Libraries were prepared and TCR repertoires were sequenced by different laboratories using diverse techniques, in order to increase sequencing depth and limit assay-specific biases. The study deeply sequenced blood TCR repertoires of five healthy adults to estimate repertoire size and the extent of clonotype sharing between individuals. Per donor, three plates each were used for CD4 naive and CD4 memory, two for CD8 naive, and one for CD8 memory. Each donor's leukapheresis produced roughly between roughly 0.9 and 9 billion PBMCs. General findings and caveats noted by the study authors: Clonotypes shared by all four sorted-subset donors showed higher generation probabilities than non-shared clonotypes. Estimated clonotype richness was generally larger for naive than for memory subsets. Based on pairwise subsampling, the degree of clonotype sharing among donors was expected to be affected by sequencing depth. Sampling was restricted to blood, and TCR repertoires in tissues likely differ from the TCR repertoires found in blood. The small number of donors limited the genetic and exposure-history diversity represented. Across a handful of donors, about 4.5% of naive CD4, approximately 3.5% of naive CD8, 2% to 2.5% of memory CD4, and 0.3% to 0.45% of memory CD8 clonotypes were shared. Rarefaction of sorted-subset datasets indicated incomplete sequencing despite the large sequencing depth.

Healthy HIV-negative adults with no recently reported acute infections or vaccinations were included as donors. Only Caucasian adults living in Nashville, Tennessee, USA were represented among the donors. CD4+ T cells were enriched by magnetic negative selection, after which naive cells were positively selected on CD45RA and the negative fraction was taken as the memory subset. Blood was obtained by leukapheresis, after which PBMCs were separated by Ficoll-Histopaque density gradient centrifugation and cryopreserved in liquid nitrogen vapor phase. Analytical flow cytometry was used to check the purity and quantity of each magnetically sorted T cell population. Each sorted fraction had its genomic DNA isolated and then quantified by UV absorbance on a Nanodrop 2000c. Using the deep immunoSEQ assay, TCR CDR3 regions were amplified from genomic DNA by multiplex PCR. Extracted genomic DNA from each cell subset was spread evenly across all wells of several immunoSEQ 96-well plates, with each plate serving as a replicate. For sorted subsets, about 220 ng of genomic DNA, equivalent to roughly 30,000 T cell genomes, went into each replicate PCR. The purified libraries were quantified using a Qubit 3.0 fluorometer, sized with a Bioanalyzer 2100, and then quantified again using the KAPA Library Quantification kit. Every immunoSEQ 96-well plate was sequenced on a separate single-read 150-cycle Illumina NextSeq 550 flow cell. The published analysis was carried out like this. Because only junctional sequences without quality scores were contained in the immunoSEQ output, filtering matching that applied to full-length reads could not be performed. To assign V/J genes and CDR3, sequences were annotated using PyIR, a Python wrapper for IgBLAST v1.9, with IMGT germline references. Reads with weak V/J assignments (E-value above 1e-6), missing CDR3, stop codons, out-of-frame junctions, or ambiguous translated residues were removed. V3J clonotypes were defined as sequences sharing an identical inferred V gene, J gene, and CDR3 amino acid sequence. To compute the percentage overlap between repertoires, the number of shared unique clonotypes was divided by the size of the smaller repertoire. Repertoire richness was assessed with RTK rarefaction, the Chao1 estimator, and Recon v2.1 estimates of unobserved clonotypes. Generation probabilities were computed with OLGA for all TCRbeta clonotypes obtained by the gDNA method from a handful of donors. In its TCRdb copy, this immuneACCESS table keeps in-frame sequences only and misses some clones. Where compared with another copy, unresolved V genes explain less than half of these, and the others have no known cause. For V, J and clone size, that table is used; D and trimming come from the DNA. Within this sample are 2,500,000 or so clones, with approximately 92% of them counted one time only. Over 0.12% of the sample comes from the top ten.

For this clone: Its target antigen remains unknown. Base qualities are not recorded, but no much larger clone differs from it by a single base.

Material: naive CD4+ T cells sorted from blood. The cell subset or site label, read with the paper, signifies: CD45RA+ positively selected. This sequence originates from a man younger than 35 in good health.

Read as DNA, the sequence is TGTGCCACCAGCAGACCATCGATGCCATCCGAGCAGTACTTC. Protein translation: CATSRPSMPSEQYF. The chain couples TRBV15 to TRBJ2-7, with the D gene uncertain. CDR1 LNHNV and CDR2 YYDKDF were looked up in the germline V gene (reference sequence). Trimming takes 2 bases from V and 6 bases from J, and the germline ends sit 14 bases apart. The CDR3 spans 14 residues, from the cysteine through the phenylalanine. Only the CDR3 DNA is retained, 42 bases long and in frame from the first base.